The present entry profiles one T cell receptor (beta chain) with its context. This clonotype was seen more than once but under ten times. The antigen this receptor binds is unknown. Qualities for individual bases were not recorded, and no much larger clone is one base off. This entry comes from a study of blood T cells in healthy people across ages (dated by TCRdb to the mid-2010s). For context, the study as a whole: Template switching captured roughly one uniquely barcoded TCR beta cDNA molecule per two T cells in model experiments. Using deep sequencing normalized with unique cDNA molecular identifiers, the study measured how TCR beta repertoire diversity changes with age. Four age groups were formed from the donors: young (average about 17 years), middle-aged (approximately 40), aged (approximately 60) and long-lived (around 82). The study analyzed two additional independent replicas of 1 million unique cDNA reads from the same blood draw for two donors, one aged 18 to 29 and one aged 80 or older.

The study at large found these results: Estimates of total diversity based on one million sequenced T cells were regarded as lower bounds and as underestimates. Because profiling used bulk unsorted PBMCs, naive and antigen-experienced compartments could not be compared conclusively. Observed TCR beta diversity per million T cells fell roughly linearly with age, and a significant reduction was already apparent by age roughly 40. Observed TCR beta diversity correlated strongly with the percentage of naive T cells measured by flow cytometry. The long-lived group showed more naive CD4+ T cells, fewer expanded clones and increased TCR diversity than the aged group, suggesting age selection. Because donor CMV infection status was unknown, age-related changes in expanded clonotypes were potentially confounded.

Systemically healthy Caucasian individuals from Russia, some 36 in total and aged about 6 to 95 years, were included as donors. Approximately 9.3 milliliters of peripheral blood were drawn from each donor into EDTA-treated Vacutainer tubes. Ficoll-Paque density-gradient centrifugation was used to isolate PBMCs, with at least 7 million obtained per sample. Total RNA, at least 5.5 micrograms per sample, was extracted from PBMCs with Trizol reagent. For every donor, an aliquot of PBMCs went through flow cytometry to measure the percentages of naive CD45RAhigh/CD27high T cells. Library prep was done by 5' RACE. Sequencing was performed on an Illumina HiSeq 2500. A second roughly 7 to 11 cycle PCR used a sample-barcoded 5' primer and a J-beta primer mix. A unique molecular identifier was introduced onto each TCR beta cDNA molecule by a template-switch 5' adaptor carrying 12 random nucleotides. Each sample yielded at least 3 million CDR3-containing paired-end reads. All of the RNA was converted into first-strand cDNA using the Mint cDNA synthesis kit, with a TRBC-specific oligonucleotide serving as the primer. After uracil-DNA glycosylase treatment, a first 18-cycle PCR used universal primers M1SS and BC2_uni_R on all cDNA. The authors processed their data as follows. For normalization, 1 million high-quality reads were randomly selected from each sample, with every read carrying a distinct molecular identifier. Instead of being binned into consensus sequences, reads with shared molecular identifiers were discarded. CDR3 identification, clonotype clustering and error correction used MiTCR with a Q25 quality threshold and the strictest error-elimination algorithm. A nonparametric unseen species model using Euler transformation provided a lower-bound estimate of total TCR beta diversity. TCRdb's own reprocessing of the public reads used fastp at Q25 and MiXCR and kept productive beta chains. Each record represents a unique CDR3 protein, reported with the most common genes and DNA among its rows. It is TCRdb's table, rather than the study itself, that gives the V and J calls and clone size. For this sample there are approximately 760,000 distinct CDR3 sequences; 20% to 30% appear just once. The top ten constitute around 9.2% of the sample.

The sample was also reused in another study, on T cells of mothers and their children. The second investigation adds: Donors were nine systemically healthy Caucasian individuals: three mothers and their six children. cDNA synthesis consumed the entire amount of extracted RNA, loaded at 1.5 ug RNA in each 15 ul reaction. In the second PCR, the M1S primer introduced both the sample barcodes and 2-4 random nucleotides. Each mother yielded over 9.5 million TCR beta CDR3 reads and each child about 3 million reads. Thymic selection shapes the output of TCR recombination in a similar way in related and unrelated pairs, and inherited differences have a minor effect. Normalized repertoire overlap was always slightly but never significantly higher in related than unrelated mother-child pairs. With a sensitivity of approximately 100 clones per million clonotypes, no persistent microchimeric T cell clones were detected. To look for features that set related mother-child pairs apart from unrelated individuals, the researchers ran deep NGS to compare the TCR beta repertoires of mothers and children. The mean age was about 38 +/- 4 years for the mothers and approximately 11 +/- 4 years for the children. After adapter ligation was performed with NEBNext reagents, the libraries were sequenced on an Illumina HiSeq 2000 with 100+100 nt paired-end reads. Mother and child libraries were prepared a month apart and sequenced in separate runs to prevent cross-contamination. For each donor, between about 450,000 and 2,300,000 distinct TCR beta clonotypes were identified. Naive TCR beta clonotypes were estimated from low-frequency clonotypes matched to each donor's FACS-determined naive share, without sorting.

The sequenced material came from blood. This TCR was sampled from a boy younger than 18 in good health.

CDR3 region: CASGSSPSYEQYF. The DNA sequence is TGTGCCAGCGGGAGTTCACCATCCTACGAGCAGTACTTC. The rearranged chain carries TRBV27 and TRBJ2-7; matching of 5 bases hints at TRBD2 as the D gene. Trimming at the junction amounts to 8 bases on V and 1 base on J, and the germline ends lie 12 bases apart. Reading the germline V gene (reference sequence) gives CDR1 MNHEY and CDR2 SMNVEV. From the cysteine through the phenylalanine, the CDR3 covers 13 amino acids. The entry retains the CDR3 DNA only, 39 bases that are in frame from base 1.